In its sample, the clone carrying this T cell receptor beta chain was seen a few times. This entry comes from a study of shared clonotypes between healthy human individuals. The CDR3 length is 15 residues. CDR1 is SGHDT, CDR2 YYEEEE, per germline. V was trimmed by 7 bases and J by 9 bases, leaving 23 bases between them. None of the donors, who were healthy HIV-negative adults, had recently had acute infections or vaccinations. Generated by immunoSEQ multiplex PCR, the TCRdb table keeps only in-frame clones and is missing some. In the table there are around 1.1 million clones, about 80% of which are singletons.

The chain links TRBV5-6 to TRBJ2-4; TRBD1 might be the D (5 bases). Sequencing was performed on memory CD4+ T cells from PBMCs. Regarding subset: CD45RA-negative fraction. This receptor was obtained from a man younger than 35 in good health. Some clones in this sample may be carry-over from other donors' samples. CDR3 sequence reads: CASFSTGGPESIQYF. The CDR3 nucleotides are TGTGCCAGCTTCAGCACAGGCGGCCCAGAGAGCATTCAGTACTTC.